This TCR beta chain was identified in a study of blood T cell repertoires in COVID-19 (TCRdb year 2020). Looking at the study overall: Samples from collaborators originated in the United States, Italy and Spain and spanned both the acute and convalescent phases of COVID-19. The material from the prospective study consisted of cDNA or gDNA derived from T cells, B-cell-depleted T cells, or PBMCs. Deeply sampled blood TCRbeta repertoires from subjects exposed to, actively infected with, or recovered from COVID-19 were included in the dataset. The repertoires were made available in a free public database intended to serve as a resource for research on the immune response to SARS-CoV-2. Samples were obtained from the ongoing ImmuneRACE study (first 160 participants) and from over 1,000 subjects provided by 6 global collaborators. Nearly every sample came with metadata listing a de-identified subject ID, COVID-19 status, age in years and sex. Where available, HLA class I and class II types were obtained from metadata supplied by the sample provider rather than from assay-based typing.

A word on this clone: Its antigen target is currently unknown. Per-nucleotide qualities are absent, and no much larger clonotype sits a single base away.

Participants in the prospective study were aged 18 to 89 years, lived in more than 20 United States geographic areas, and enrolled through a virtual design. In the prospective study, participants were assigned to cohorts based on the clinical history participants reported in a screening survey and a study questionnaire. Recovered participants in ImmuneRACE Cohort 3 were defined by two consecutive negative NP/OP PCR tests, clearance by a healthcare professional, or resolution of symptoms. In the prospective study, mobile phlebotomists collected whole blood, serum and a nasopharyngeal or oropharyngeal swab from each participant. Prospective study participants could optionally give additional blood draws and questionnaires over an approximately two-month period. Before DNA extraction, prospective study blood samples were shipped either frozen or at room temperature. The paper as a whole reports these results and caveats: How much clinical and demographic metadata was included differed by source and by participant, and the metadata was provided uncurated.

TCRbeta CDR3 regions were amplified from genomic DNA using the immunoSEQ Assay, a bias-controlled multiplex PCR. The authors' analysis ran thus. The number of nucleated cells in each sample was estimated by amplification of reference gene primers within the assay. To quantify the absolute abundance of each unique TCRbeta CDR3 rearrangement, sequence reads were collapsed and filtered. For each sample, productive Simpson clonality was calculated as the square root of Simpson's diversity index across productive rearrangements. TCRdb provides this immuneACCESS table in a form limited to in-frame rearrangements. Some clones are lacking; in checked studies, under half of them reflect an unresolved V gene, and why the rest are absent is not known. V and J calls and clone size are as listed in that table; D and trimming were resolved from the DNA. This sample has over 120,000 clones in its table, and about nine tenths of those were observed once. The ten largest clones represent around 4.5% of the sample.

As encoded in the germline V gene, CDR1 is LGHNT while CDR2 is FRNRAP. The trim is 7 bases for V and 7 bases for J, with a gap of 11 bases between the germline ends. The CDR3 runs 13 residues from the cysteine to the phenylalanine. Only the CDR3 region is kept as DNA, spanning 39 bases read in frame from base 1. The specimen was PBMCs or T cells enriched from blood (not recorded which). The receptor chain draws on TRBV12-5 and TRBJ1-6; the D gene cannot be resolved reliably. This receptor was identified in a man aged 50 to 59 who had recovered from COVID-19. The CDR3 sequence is CASASEGNSPLHF. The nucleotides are TGTGCTAGTGCCTCGGAGGGCAATTCACCCCTCCACTTT.